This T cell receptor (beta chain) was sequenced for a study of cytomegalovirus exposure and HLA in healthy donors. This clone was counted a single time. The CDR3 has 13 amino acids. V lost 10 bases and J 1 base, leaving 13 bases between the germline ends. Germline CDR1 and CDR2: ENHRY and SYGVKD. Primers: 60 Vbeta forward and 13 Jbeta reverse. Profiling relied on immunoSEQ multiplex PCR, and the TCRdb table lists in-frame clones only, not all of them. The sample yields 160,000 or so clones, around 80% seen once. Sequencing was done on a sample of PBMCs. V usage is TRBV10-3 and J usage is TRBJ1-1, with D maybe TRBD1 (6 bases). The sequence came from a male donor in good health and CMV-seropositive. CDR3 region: CATSGHGNTEAFF. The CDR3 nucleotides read TGTGCCACCTCGGGACACGGGAACACTGAAGCTTTCTTT.